This TCR beta chain emerged from a study of cytomegalovirus exposure and HLA in healthy donors. Overall study results and limits: Sequencing had likely introduced a cluster of highly shared sequence variants as an artifact. Most TCRs appeared rarely, but some public TCRs recurred in many donors.

Losses at the gene ends were 7 bases for V and 5 bases for J; bases not matched to a gene: 12. The length of the CDR3 is 16 residues. Looked up from germline, CDR1 is MDHEN and CDR2 is SYDVKM. The PCR ran on 60 Vbeta and 13 Jbeta primers. Sequencing was performed with immunoSEQ multiplex PCR; in TCRdb, only in-frame clones are kept and a portion is missing. The repertoire holds about 170,000 clones, about three quarters seen once, with around 3.2% in the top ten. To note about this clone: Its matching antigen is unknown. Other DNA variants within this sample encode the same CDR3.

Sequenced input: PBMCs. The genes are TRBV28 and TRBJ2-3; 10 bases are a match to TRBD2. This clonotype was sampled from a female donor in good health and CMV-seronegative. The CDR3 nucleotides read TGTGCCAGCACCTCCCTCGGAACTAGCGGGGAAGATACGCAGTATTTT. It translates to CASTSLGTSGEDTQYF.